This TCR beta chain was identified during a study of TIL therapy for anti-PD-1-resistant metastatic lung cancer. Looking at the study overall: Tumors were harvested before any PD-1/PD-L1 blockade. Four tumors were EGFR-mutant and two were ALK-rearranged. Findings of the study overall: Patients were highly selected, enriched for treatment-naive, never-smoker and oncogene-addicted cases. The baseline peripheral repertoire was partially replaced by infused TIL clonotypes that later decayed.

Time point of the sample: pre-treatment sample, taken before nivolumab and TIL therapy. CDR1 SGHTA and CDR2 FQGTGA come from the germline V gene. J was trimmed by 0 bases and V by 5 bases; bases with no gene match: 8. The CDR3 has 17 residues. Details on this clone: The antigen is undetermined.

The immunoSEQ assay was v3. Clones were sequenced by immunoSEQ multiplex PCR, and TCRdb holds only the in-frame ones, with some missing. Among tens of thousands of clones listed, about nine tenths were seen once. The sequenced sample was blood, obtained at baseline. The origin of this receptor is a person between 25 and 79 years old with non-small cell lung cancer. The chain employs TRBV7-3 and TRBJ2-2; TRBD1 matches 8 bases. As DNA, the CDR3 is TGTGCCAGCAGCCAACCGGGACAGGCACCGAACACCGGGGAGCTGTTTTTT. Translation gives CASSQPGQAPNTGELFF.